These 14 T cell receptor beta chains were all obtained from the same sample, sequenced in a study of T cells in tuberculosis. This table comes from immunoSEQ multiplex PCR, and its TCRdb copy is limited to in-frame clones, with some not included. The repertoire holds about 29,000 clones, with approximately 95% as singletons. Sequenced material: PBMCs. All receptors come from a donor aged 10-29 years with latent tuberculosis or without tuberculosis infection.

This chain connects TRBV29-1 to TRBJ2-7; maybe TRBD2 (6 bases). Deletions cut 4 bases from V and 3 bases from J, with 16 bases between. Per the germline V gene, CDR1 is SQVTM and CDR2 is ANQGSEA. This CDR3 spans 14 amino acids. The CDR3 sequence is CSVVAGSTGYEQYF. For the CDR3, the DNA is TGCAGCGTTGTTGCGGGAAGTACAGGCTACGAGCAGTACTTC.

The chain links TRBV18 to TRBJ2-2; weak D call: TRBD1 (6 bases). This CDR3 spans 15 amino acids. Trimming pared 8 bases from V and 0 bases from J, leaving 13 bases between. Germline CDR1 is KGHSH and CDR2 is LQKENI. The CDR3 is CASLKDRSNTGELFF. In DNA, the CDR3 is TGTGCCAGCCTCAAGGACAGATCGAACACCGGGGAGCTGTTTTTT.

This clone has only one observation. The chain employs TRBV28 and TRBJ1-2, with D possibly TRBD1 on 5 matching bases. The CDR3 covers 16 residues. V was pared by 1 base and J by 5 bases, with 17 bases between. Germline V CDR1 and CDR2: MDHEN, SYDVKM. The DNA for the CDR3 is TGTGCCAGCAGTTTATCAACAGGTTCCTTCGGGTATGGCTACACCTTC. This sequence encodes CASSLSTGSFGYGYTF.

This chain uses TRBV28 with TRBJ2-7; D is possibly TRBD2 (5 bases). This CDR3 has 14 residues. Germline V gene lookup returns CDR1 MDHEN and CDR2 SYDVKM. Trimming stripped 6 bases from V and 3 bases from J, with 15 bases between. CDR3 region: CASSPPRGIYEQYF. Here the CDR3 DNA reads TGTGCCAGCAGCCCCCCGCGAGGGATCTACGAGCAGTACTTC.

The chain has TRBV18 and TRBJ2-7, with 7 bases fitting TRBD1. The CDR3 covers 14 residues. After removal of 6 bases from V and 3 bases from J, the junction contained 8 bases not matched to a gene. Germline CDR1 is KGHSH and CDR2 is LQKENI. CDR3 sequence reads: CASSPDRDIYEQYF. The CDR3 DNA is TGTGCCAGCTCGCCAGACAGGGATATCTACGAGCAGTACTTC.

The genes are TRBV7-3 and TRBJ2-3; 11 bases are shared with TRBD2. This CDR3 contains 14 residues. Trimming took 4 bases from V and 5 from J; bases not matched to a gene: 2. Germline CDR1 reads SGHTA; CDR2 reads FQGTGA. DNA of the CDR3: TGTGCCAGCAGCTCCGGGACTAGCGGAGATACGCAGTATTTT. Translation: CASSSGTSGDTQYF. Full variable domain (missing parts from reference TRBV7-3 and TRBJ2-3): GAGVSQTPSNKVTEKGKYVELRCDPISGHTALYWYRQSLGQGPEFLIYFQGTGAADDSGLPNDRFFAVRPEGSVSTLKIQRTERGDSAVYLCASSSGTSGDTQYFGPGTRLTVL.

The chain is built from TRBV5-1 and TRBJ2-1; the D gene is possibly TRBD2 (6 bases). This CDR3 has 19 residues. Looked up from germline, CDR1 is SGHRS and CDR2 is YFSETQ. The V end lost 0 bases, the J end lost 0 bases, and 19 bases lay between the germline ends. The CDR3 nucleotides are TGCGCCAGCAGCTTGGCTGTTGGGGGACTCCAGAGCTCCTACAATGAGCAGTTCTTC. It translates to CASSLAVGGLQSSYNEQFF.

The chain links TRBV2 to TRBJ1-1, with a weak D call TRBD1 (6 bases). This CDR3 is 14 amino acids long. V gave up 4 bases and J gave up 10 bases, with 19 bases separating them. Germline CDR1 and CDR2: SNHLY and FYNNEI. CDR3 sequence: CASSGDRPRGGAFF. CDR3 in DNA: TGTGCCAGCAGTGGCGACAGGCCCCGAGGAGGAGCTTTCTTT.

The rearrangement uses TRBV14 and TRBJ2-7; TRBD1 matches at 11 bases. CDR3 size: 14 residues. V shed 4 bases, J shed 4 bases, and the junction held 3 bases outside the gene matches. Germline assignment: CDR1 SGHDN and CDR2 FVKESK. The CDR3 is CASSPGQGEYEQYF. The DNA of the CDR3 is TGTGCCAGCAGCCCGGGACAGGGGGAATACGAGCAGTACTTC.

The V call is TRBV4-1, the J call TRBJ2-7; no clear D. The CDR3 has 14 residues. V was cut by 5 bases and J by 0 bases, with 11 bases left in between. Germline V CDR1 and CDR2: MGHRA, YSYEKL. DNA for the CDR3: TGCGCCAGCAGCAAAAACCCGAGCTCCTACGAGCAGTACTTC. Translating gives CASSKNPSSYEQYF.

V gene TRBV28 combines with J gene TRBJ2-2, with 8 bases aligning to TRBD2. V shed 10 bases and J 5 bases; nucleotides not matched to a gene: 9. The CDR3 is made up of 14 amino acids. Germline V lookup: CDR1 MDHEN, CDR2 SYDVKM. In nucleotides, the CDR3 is TGTGCCACCGCCGGGGGGGCTAGGACCGGGGAGCTGTTTTTT. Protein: CATAGGARTGELFF.

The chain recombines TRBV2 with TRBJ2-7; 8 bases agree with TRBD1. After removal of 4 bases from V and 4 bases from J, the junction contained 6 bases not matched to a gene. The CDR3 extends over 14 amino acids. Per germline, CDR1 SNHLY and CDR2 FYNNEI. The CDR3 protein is CASSGTGRGYEQYF. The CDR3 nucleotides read TGTGCCAGCAGTGGGACAGGGAGAGGGTACGAGCAGTACTTC.

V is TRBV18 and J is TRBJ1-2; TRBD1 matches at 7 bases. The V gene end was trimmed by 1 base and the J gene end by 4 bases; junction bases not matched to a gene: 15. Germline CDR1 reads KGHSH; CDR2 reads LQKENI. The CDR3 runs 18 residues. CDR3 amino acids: CASSPLTGLTTGSYGYTF. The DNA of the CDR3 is TGTGCCAGCTCACCACTGACAGGGTTGACGACGGGTTCCTATGGCTACACCTTC.

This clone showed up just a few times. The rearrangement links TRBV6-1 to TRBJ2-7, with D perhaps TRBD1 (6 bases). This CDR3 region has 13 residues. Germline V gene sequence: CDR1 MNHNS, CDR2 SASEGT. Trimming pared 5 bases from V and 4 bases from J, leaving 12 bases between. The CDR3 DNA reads TGTGCCAGCAGTTATAATACAGGGTACGAGCAGTACTTC. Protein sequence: CASSYNTGYEQYF.